This is a list of T cell receptor beta chains from one sample in a study of early T cells in non-severe SARS-CoV-2 infection. TCRdb fed the 5' RACE reads into MiXCR, producing one record per CDR3 protein. The repertoire holds 70,000 or so distinct CDR3 sequences, with 12% as singletons. Sequencing used whole blood. The receptors originated from an adult who was a healthcare worker with PCR-confirmed SARS-CoV-2 infection or an uninfected control (not recorded which). Each CDR3 is given with its conserved first and last residue. The D gene is left open where the match is weak. Clone size, where shown, is once, few, many, or a class for clones that have expanded.

TRBJ2-7	NA	TRBV7-2	many	TGTGCCAGCAGCGCGAGCGGGCGAACCTACGAGCAGTACTTC	CASSASGRTYEQYF
TRBJ1-1	TRBD1	TRBV6-5	many	TGTGCCAGCAGTACTACAGGGGTTGTCACTGAAGCTTTCTTT	CASSTTGVVTEAFF
TRBJ2-7	TRBD1	TRBV10-3	once	TGTGCCATCAGTGAAGCACAGGGGACAACCTACGAGCAGTACTTC	CAISEAQGTTYEQYF
TRBJ2-7	NA	TRBV20-1	NA	TGCAGTGCTAGAGAGGATAACTCCTACGAGCAGTACTTC	CSAREDNSYEQYF
TRBJ2-1	TRBD2	TRBV27	many	TGTGCCAGCAGTTGGACTAGCAGGGTAAATGAGCAGTTCTTC	CASSWTSRVNEQFF
TRBJ2-3	NA	TRBV10-3	many	TGTGCCATCAGTGAGCTATACTCAGATACGCAGTATTTT	CAISELYSDTQYF
TRBJ1-4	TRBD1	TRBV7-8	many	TGTGCCAGCAGCTTAGTAGGACAGGTCAATGAAAAACTGTTTTTT	CASSLVGQVNEKLFF
TRBJ2-2	TRBD2	TRBV6-2/TRBV6-3	few	TGTGCCAGCAGCCGACTGTTCGGACTAGCGGGCCCCCCGGGCACCGGGGAGCTGTTTTTT	CASSRLFGLAGPPGTGELFF
TRBJ2-5	NA	TRBV11-2	many	TGTGCCAGCAGCTTAACGCCTACCGGGGTGGAGACCCAGTACTTC	CASSLTPTGVETQYF
TRBJ1-5	NA	TRBV6-1	NA	TGTGCCAGCAGTGAAGGGGGCTATCAGCCCCAGCATTTT	CASSEGGYQPQHF
TRBJ2-3	TRBD2	TRBV12-3/TRBV12-4	many	TGTGCCAGCACCCCCTTAAGCGGGGACACAGATACGCAGTATTTT	CASTPLSGDTDTQYF
TRBJ2-2	NA	TRBV6-2/TRBV6-3	many	TGTGCCAGCAGAGTCGGACCCACCGGGGAGCTGTTTTTT	CASRVGPTGELFF
TRBJ2-7	TRBD2	TRBV7-2	many	TGTGCCAGCAGCTTAGTTGGTAGCGGGACATACGAGCAGTACTTC	CASSLVGSGTYEQYF
TRBJ2-3	TRBD2	TRBV11-2	many	TGTGCCAGCAGCTCTAGCGGGAGGAGCACAGATACGCAGTATTTT	CASSSSGRSTDTQYF
TRBJ2-1	NA	TRBV4-2	many	TGTGCCAGCAGCGCGGTAGGCCATGAGCAGTTCTTC	CASSAVGHEQFF
TRBJ2-6	NA	TRBV28	NA	TGTGCCAGCAGCATAAAGATTTCCTCTGGGGCCAACGTCCTGACTTTC	CASSIKISSGANVLTF
TRBJ2-2	NA	TRBV7-9	many	TGTGCCAGCAGCTTGGCGGGACCCACGAACACCGGGGAGCTGTTTTTT	CASSLAGPTNTGELFF
TRBJ1-3	NA	TRBV7-8	many	TGTGCCAGCAGCTCTCCGTGGGAGGACTCTGGAAACACCATATATTTT	CASSSPWEDSGNTIYF
TRBJ1-5	NA	TRBV7-2	many	TGTGCCAGCAGCCCCGCAGGGCTAGGCAATCAGCCCCAGCATTTT	CASSPAGLGNQPQHF
TRBJ2-2	NA	TRBV20-1	few	TGCAGTGGGACATCGAACACCGGGGAGCTGTTTTTT	CSGTSNTGELFF
TRBJ2-3	TRBD2	TRBV18	NA	TGTGCCAGCTCACCCCAGCGGGAGAGAGATACGCAGTATTTT	CASSPQRERDTQYF
TRBJ2-5	TRBD2	TRBV5-1	many	TGCGCCAGCAGCTTTAGGACTAGCCAAGAGACCCAGTACTTC	CASSFRTSQETQYF
TRBJ2-7	NA	TRBV7-8	NA	TGTGCCAGCAGCTTAGTAGATACGGAGCAGTACTTC	CASSLVDTEQYF
TRBJ2-1	NA	TRBV18	many	TGTGCCAGCTCACCACTCGTGTCGGGGTCCAATGAGCAGTTCTTC	CASSPLVSGSNEQFF
TRBJ1-2	TRBD1	TRBV20-1	NA	TGCAGTGCTCCGACAGGGGGGACGCGCGGCTACACCTTC	CSAPTGGTRGYTF
TRBJ1-5	NA	TRBV6-1	NA	TGTGCCAGCAGTGAAGGACAGGTTAATCAGCCCCAGCATTTT	CASSEGQVNQPQHF
TRBJ1-1	NA	TRBV29-1	NA	TGCAGCGTAGGGAGACCGCTAAACACTGAAGCTTTCTTT	CSVGRPLNTEAFF
TRBJ2-1	TRBD2	TRBV7-2	many	TGTGCCAGCAGCTTAGATGGGACTAGCGGGTGGAATGAGCAGTTCTTC	CASSLDGTSGWNEQFF
TRBJ1-1	TRBD1	TRBV20-1	many	TGCAGTGCTAGACCCGGGACAGGGGCCCTGAACACTGAAGCTTTCTTT	CSARPGTGALNTEAFF
TRBJ1-2	NA	TRBV28	NA	TGTGCCACCCTCAGAGAAGGCAGAAACTATGGCTACACCTTC	CATLREGRNYGYTF
TRBJ2-5	NA	TRBV6-2/TRBV6-3	many	TGTGCCACCAGAATTAGCCAAGAGACCCAGTACTTC	CATRISQETQYF
TRBJ2-3	TRBD1	TRBV10-3	NA	TGTGCCATCAGTGAGTCATATCAGGGGGCAGATACGCAGTATTTT	CAISESYQGADTQYF
TRBJ2-1	NA	TRBV29-1	many	TGCAGCGCCCACTCCGGGACAGAGCAGTTCTTC	CSAHSGTEQFF
TRBJ1-6	TRBD1	TRBV7-8	few	TGTGCCAGCAGCCCCAGGGGGCTGAGCACCCTCCACTTT	CASSPRGLSTLHF